This T cell receptor beta chain comes out of a study of CD8+CD57+ T cells in acquired aplastic anemia. For the study at large: Mean DNA quantity obtained from sorted CD4+ and CD8+ cells was about 3.2 ug.

Only patients with CD8+CD57+ cell expansion on flow cytometry were chosen for sequencing. No therapy had been given to the patients at the time of blood sampling. Genomic DNA was employed as the template in profiling TCR beta VDJ and CDR3. A single record per CDR3 protein comes from TCRdb applying MiXCR to the reads. The data show around 200,000 distinct CDR3 sequences, 48% seen once. CDR1 and CDR2 (germline): SNHLY, FYNNEI. After removal of 6 bases from V and 5 bases from J, the junction contained 9 bases not matched to a gene. The CDR3 is 14 amino acids. Sequencing was done on a sample of sorted CD4+, CD8+, or CD8+CD57+ T cells (not recorded which) from PBMCs. This TCR was recovered from a human donor with aplastic anemia. The V gene is TRBV2, the J gene TRBJ1-1, with 7 bases matching TRBD1. Here the CDR3 reads CASSPDRERTEAFF. DNA for the CDR3: TGTGCCAGCAGCCCCGACAGGGAAAGAACTGAAGCTTTCTTT. Full variable domain (outside the CDR3, taken from reference TRBV2 and TRBJ1-1): EPEVTQTPSHQVTQMGQEVILRCVPISNHLYFYWYRQILGQKVEFLVSFYNNEISEKSEIFDDQFSVERPDGSNFTLKIRSTKLEDSAMYFCASSPDRERTEAFFGQGTRLTVV.